The sequence of this T cell receptor (beta chain) was determined in a study of shared clonotypes between healthy human individuals. CD45RO-negative CD8 cells positively selected for CCR7 made up the naive population, which excluded terminally differentiated effector memory CD45RA+ cells. The germline gives CDR1 MNHEY, CDR2 SMNVEV (reference sequence). The CDR3 contains 13 residues. Trimming took 3 bases from V and 3 from J; bases not matched to a gene: 1. Per the original data handling: ImmunoSEQ output lacked quality scores and full-length reads, limiting matched filtering. Repertoires were generated with immunoSEQ multiplex PCR, while TCRdb's copy carries only in-frame clones and drops some. V, J and clone size reflect that table, while D and trimming were determined from the DNA. The table lists approximately 720,000 clones, about 91% of them singletons, with roughly 22% in the top ten. This clone has just a few counts.

The chain couples TRBV27 to TRBJ2-5, with 7 bases identical to TRBD2. The TCR comes from a man aged 30-40 years in good health. The material sequenced was naive CD8+ T cells sorted from blood. The CDR3, as DNA: TGTGCCAGCAGTTTTGCGGGGGAAGAGACCCAGTACTTC. It encodes CASSFAGEETQYF.